This T cell receptor beta chain stems from a study of CD8+ T cells in alopecia areata. Treatment reported: oral pan-JAK inhibitor, 5-10 mg twice daily. The CDR3 spans 16 residues. V was cut by 0 bases and J by 2 bases, with 12 bases left in between. Germline lookup yields CDR1 LGHNA and CDR2 YNFKEQ. RNA was extracted and reverse transcribed into cDNA as the sequencing template. Generated by immunoSEQ multiplex PCR, the TCRdb table keeps only in-frame clones and is missing some. This table holds roughly 73,000 clones, around 29% found once. This chain joins TRBV4-2 and TRBJ2-3, with D perhaps TRBD2 (6 bases). The specimen was CD8+ T cells sorted from blood, collected at week 4, from a patient treated with tofacitinib. The TCR was taken from a human donor with alopecia areata. In nucleotides, the CDR3 is TGTGCCAGCAGCCAAGAACGGCGGGGATACACAGATACGCAGTATTTT. Translating it yields CASSQERRGYTDTQYF.